Sequencing of this TCR beta chain was carried out in a study of T cell changes during pregnancy in multiple sclerosis. Here immunoSEQ multiplex PCR was the method, and the copy in TCRdb shows in-frame clones only, minus some. This sample has 60,000 to 70,000 clones, with 80% to 95% found just once. CDR3 length: 13 amino acids. V was clipped by 2 bases and J by 8 bases; unmatched bases: 5. Germline assignment: CDR1 MRHNA and CDR2 SNTAGT. This chain joins TRBV6-4 and TRBJ1-2; 7 nucleotides line up with TRBD1. This clonotype originated in a female donor with multiple sclerosis, enrolled in a pregnancy study. Source: peripheral blood, taken in the second trimester of pregnancy. CDR3: CASSDRGLDGYTF. The DNA of the CDR3 is TGTGCCAGCAGTGACAGGGGGCTTGACGGCTACACCTTC.